Listed below are T cell receptor beta chains from one sample, sequenced in a study of long-term antiretroviral therapy in people with HIV. Assay used: immunoSEQ multiplex PCR; TCRdb lists only in-frame clones, some missing. The sample has 15,000 to 20,000 clones, roughly 80% seen once. The sequences come from unsorted PBMCs, collected 2.3 years after starting antiretroviral therapy. The receptors derive from a woman aged 40 to 55 with HIV. Both conserved end residues are part of each CDR3. A D gene is named only where the DNA matches it firmly. Size is stated for part of the rows, as once, few or many counts, or as a class when the clone is expanded.

TRBV18	15	TRBJ2-7	TRBD2	few	TGTGCCAGCTCACCCGGACTAGCGGCAGACTACGAGCAGTACTTC	CASSPGLAADYEQYF
TRBV6-1	16	TRBJ2-2	.	.	TGTGCCAGCAGTGAATACGTGACTTCGAACACCGGGGAGCTGTTTTTT	CASSEYVTSNTGELFF
TRBV10-3	14	TRBJ1-1	.	.	TGTGCCATCAGTGACTATGGTACAGGGTGGGCGGCTTTCTTT	CAISDYGTGWAAFF
TRBV6-6	12	TRBJ1-5	.	few	TGTGCCAGCAGTTATCAGAATCAGCCCCAGCATTTT	CASSYQNQPQHF
TRBV10-1	15	TRBJ2-3	.	.	TGCGCCAGCAGTGAGACCGGGGTTAGCACAGATACGCAGTATTTT	CASSETGVSTDTQYF
TRBV2	13	TRBJ2-7	TRBD1	.	TGTGCCACCCCGACAGGGCGCCTTGACGAGCAGTACTTC	CATPTGRLDEQYF
TRBV30	18	TRBJ2-4	.	.	TGTGCCTGGAGTTCAGGGGCCTGGGGATTTCAACTTAAAAACATTCAGTACTTC	CAWSSGAWGFQLKNIQYF
TRBV21-1	14	TRBJ2-7	.	.	TGTGCCAGCAGCAATTGGACGGCGACCTACGAGCAGTACTTC	CASSNWTATYEQYF
TRBV5-4	15	TRBJ2-7	TRBD2	.	TGTGCCAGCAGCTTGGGACTAGCGGGCCCGTACGAGCAGTACTTC	CASSLGLAGPYEQYF
TRBV6-5	13	TRBJ1-1	.	once	TGTGCCAGCATTCGGGGGGGGACCACTGAAGCTTTCTTT	CASIRGGTTEAFF
TRBV7-9	16	TRBJ1-6	TRBD1	.	TGTGCCAGCAGCTTCCCTGGGACAGGGTGGAATTCACCCCTCCACTTT	CASSFPGTGWNSPLHF
TRBV6-5	13	TRBJ1-3	.	.	TGTGCCAGCAGCGAGTTAAGTCGAAACACCATATATTTT	CASSELSRNTIYF
TRBV4-3	15	TRBJ1-1	.	.	TGCGCCAGCAGCCTCCAACGGGGGGGTGGCACTGAAGCTTTCTTT	CASSLQRGGGTEAFF
TRBV5-1	14	TRBJ2-7	TRBD1	.	TGCGCCAGCAGCTTGGCAGGGGGCGAGTACGAGCAGTACTTC	CASSLAGGEYEQYF
TRBV6-5	15	TRBJ1-2	.	.	TGTGCCAGCAGTTACGGCCGACTTCTTAACTATGGCTACACCTTC	CASSYGRLLNYGYTF
TRBV6-5	14	TRBJ1-1	.	.	TGTGCCAGCAGTTATCGTACAGGTAACACTGAAGCTTTCTTT	CASSYRTGNTEAFF
TRBV9	14	TRBJ1-1	.	.	TGTGCCAGCAGCGTTGATAGGATGAACACTGAAGCTTTCTTT	CASSVDRMNTEAFF
TRBV18	14	TRBJ2-7	.	.	TGTGCCAGCTCACGGACCGACGGTTCCTACGAGCAGTACTTC	CASSRTDGSYEQYF
TRBV10-3	17	TRBJ1-2	TRBD1	.	TGTGCCATCAGCGAATCCGTGGACAGGGGGTATTACTATGGCTACACCTTC	CAISESVDRGYYYGYTF
TRBV11-3	15	TRBJ2-7	.	.	TGTGCCAGCAGCTTCAGATCAACAGGCTCCTACGAGCAGTACTTC	CASSFRSTGSYEQYF
TRBV7-9	14	TRBJ2-5	TRBD1	.	TGTGCCAGCAGCTTGGGACAGGGGACAGAGACCCAGTACTTC	CASSLGQGTETQYF
TRBV4-2	13	TRBJ2-7	.	once	TGTGCCAGCTTCCGGGACAATCCCTACGAGCAGTACTTC	CASFRDNPYEQYF
TRBV5-5	17	TRBJ2-1	TRBD2	.	TGTGCCAGCAGCCTAGCGGGAGCATGGGAAACCTACAATGAGCAGTTCTTC	CASSLAGAWETYNEQFF
TRBV5-6	15	TRBJ2-5	TRBD2	.	TGTGCCAGCAGCTGGCTAGCGGGGGGAGAAGAGACCCAGTACTTC	CASSWLAGGEETQYF
TRBV9	15	TRBJ1-1	.	.	TGTGCCAGCAGCGTATCACACTCTTCGGTACCTGAAGCTTTCTTT	CASSVSHSSVPEAFF
TRBV6-1	18	TRBJ1-3	.	.	TGTGCCAGCAGTGAATGGGGGGGTGACAGTTACTCTGGAAACACCATATATTTT	CASSEWGGDSYSGNTIYF
TRBV6-6	13	TRBJ1-5	.	few	TGTGCCAGCAGTTACGCGACAGATCAGCCCCAGCATTTT	CASSYATDQPQHF
TRBV12-5	15	TRBJ2-1	TRBD1	.	TGTGCTAGTGCCAAGGGACAGGGGGCCTACAATGAGCAGTTCTTC	CASAKGQGAYNEQFF
TRBV5-1	14	TRBJ2-3	.	.	TGCGCCAGCAGTGTAGAGAACCCCACAGATACGCAGTATTTT	CASSVENPTDTQYF
TRBV6-1	16	TRBJ2-6	.	.	TGTGCCAGCAGTGAGTTTAAACTCTCTGGGGCCAACGTCCTGACTTTC	CASSEFKLSGANVLTF
TRBV5-1	22	TRBJ1-1	.	.	TGCGCCAGCAGCTTGGATCCCTGGGACCGGAGGGGAACGGTTTTTTCGAACACTGAAGCTTTCTTT	CASSLDPWDRRGTVFSNTEAFF
TRBV7-8	14	TRBJ1-5	.	.	TGTGCCAGCAGCTTAGCGGAACAGCGTCAGCCCCAGCATTTT	CASSLAEQRQPQHF
TRBV23-1	16	TRBJ1-5	TRBD1	.	TGCGCCAGCAGTCATTTCTCGACAGGGGCAAATCAGCCCCAGCATTTT	CASSHFSTGANQPQHF
TRBV5-6	16	TRBJ1-1	TRBD1	.	TGTGCCAGCAGCTTGGTGGGGACAGGGGGCTATACTGAAGCTTTCTTT	CASSLVGTGGYTEAFF
TRBV2	16	TRBJ2-3	.	.	TGTGCCAGCAGTGACCGGCGGGCCTCTAGCACAGATACGCAGTATTTT	CASSDRRASSTDTQYF
TRBV25-1	13	TRBJ2-7	.	.	TGTGCCAGCAGAACTACAGGTCCCAACGAGCAGTACTTC	CASRTTGPNEQYF
TRBV4-3	15	TRBJ2-1	TRBD2	.	TGCGCCAGCAGCCAGCTGCGGGGGTCCTACAATGAGCAGTTCTTC	CASSQLRGSYNEQFF
TRBV6-5	14	TRBJ1-1	TRBD1	once	TGTGCCAGCAGCCCCACAGGGGGACCCACTGAAGCTTTCTTT	CASSPTGGPTEAFF
TRBV29-1	11	TRBJ2-3	.	.	TGCAGCGTTGGGAACAAAGATACGCAGTATTTT	CSVGNKDTQYF
TRBV12-5	17	TRBJ2-2	.	few	TGTGCTAGTGGTCCACCCACCCCCAGGGCAAACACCGGGGAGCTGTTTTTT	CASGPPTPRANTGELFF
TRBV30	14	TRBJ1-4	.	.	TGTGCCTGGAGGGTTGGGGTGATTGGAGAAAAACTGTTTTTT	CAWRVGVIGEKLFF
TRBV5-1	15	TRBJ1-1	TRBD1	.	TGCGCCAGCAGCTCACTGGGACAGGCGAACACTGAAGCTTTCTTT	CASSSLGQANTEAFF
TRBV7-2	15	TRBJ2-3	.	.	TGTGCCAGCAGCTTAAATTCGGGGGCTGGAGATACGCAGTATTTT	CASSLNSGAGDTQYF
TRBV27	15	TRBJ2-5	.	.	TGTGCCAGCAGTTTAGGGTCGGGGTACCAAGAGACCCAGTACTTC	CASSLGSGYQETQYF